This section outlines one T cell receptor (beta chain) sequence together with its context. The data were obtained in a study of OX40 agonist ivuxolimab in advanced cancers. Method: immunoSEQ multiplex PCR; TCRdb's copy keeps in-frame clones and lacks some. The sample lists around 56,000 clones, 82% occurring once. Germline CDR1 is LNHDA and CDR2 is SQIVND (reference sequence). J gave up 6 bases and V 3 bases, and 3 bases lay outside the gene matches. This CDR3 comprises 13 residues. The TCR comes from an adult with an advanced solid tumor such as melanoma, head and neck, liver or kidney cancer. The starting material was CD4+ or CD8+ T cells sorted from blood, obtained in a trial of the OX40 agonist ivuxolimab. The V gene is TRBV19, the J gene TRBJ1-2; TRBD1 aligns across 8 bases. CDR3 residues: CASSMAGGDGYTF. As DNA, the CDR3 is TGTGCCAGTAGTATGGCAGGGGGCGATGGCTACACCTTC.